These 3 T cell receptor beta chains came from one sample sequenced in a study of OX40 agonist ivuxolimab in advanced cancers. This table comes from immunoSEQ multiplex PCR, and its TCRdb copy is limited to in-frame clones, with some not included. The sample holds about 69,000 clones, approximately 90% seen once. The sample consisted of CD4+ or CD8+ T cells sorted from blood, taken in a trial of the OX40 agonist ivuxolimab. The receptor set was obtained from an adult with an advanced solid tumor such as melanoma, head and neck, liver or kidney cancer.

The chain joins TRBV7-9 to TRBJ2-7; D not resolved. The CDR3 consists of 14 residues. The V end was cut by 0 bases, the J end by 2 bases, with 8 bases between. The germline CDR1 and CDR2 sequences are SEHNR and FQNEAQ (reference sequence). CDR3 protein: CASSLAGATYEQYF. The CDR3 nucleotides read TGTGCCAGCAGCTTAGCGGGCGCAACCTACGAGCAGTACTTC.

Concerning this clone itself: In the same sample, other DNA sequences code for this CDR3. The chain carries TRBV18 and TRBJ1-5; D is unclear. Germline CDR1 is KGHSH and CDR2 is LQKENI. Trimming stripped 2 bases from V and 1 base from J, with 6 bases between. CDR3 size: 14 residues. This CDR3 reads CASSPYTSNQPQHF. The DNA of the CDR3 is TGTGCCAGCTCACCATACACAAGCAATCAGCCCCAGCATTTT.

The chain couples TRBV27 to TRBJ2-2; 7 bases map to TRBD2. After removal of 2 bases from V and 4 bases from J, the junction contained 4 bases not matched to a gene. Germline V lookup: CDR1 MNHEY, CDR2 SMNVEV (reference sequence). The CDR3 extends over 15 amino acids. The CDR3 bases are TGTGCCAGCAGTTTACGACTAGCATCCACCGGGGAGCTGTTTTTT. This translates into CASSLRLASTGELFF.